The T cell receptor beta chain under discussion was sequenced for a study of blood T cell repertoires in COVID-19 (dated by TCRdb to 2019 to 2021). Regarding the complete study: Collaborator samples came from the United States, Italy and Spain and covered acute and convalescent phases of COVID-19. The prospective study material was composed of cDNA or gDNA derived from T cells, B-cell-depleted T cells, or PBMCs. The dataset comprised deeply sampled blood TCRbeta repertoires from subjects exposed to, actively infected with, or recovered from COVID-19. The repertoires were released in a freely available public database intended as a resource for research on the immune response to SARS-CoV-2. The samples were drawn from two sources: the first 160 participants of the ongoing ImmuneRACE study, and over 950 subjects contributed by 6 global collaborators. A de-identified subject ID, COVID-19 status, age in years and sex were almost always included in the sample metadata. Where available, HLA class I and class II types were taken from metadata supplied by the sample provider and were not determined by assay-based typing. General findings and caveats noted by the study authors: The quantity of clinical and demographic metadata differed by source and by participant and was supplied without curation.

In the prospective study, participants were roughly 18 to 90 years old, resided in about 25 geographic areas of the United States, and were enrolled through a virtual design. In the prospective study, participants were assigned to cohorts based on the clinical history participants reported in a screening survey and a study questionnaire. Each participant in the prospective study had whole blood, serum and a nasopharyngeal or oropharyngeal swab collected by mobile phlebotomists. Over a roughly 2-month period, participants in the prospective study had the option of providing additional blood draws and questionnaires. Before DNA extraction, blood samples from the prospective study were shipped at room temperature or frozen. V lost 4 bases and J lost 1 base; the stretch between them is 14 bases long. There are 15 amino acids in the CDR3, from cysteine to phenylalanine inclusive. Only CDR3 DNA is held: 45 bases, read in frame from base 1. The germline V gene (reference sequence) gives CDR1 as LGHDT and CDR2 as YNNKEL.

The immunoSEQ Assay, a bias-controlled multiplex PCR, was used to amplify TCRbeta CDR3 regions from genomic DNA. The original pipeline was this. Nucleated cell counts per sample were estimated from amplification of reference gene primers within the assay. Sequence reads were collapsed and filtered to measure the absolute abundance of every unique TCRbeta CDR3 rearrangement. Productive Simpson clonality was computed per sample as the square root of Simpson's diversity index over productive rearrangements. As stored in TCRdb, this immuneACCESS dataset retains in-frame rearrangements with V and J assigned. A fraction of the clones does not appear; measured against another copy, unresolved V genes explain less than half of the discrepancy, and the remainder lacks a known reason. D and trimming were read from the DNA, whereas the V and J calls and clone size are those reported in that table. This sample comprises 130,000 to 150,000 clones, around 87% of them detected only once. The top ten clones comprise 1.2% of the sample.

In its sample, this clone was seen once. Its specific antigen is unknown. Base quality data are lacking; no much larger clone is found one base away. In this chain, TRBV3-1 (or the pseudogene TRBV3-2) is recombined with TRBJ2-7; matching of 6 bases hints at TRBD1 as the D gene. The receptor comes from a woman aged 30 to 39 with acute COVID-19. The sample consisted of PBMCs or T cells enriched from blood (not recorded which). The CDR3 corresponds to CASSRMTGPSYEQYF. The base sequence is TGTGCCAGCAGCCGGATGACAGGTCCTTCCTACGAGCAGTACTTC.